These T cell receptor beta chains were read from a single sample in a study of T cells in Graves' hyperthyroidism and ophthalmopathy. Via MiXCR, TCRdb re-called the multiplex PCR reads, giving one row per CDR3 protein. The sample lists approximately 740,000 distinct CDR3 sequences, around 13% seen once, with approximately 10% in the top ten. Input material: blood. The receptors shown here come from a woman aged 18-29 years with Graves' hyperthyroidism. CDR3s include the opening cysteine and the closing phenylalanine or tryptophan. The order of the fields is clone size, D gene, V gene, J gene, CDR3 DNA, CDR3 protein. A D gene is named only where the DNA matches it firmly. Size tells how often a clone was seen (once, few, many) or the class of an expanded clone, and some rows leave it out.

>many|TRBD2|TRBV28|TRBJ2-7
TGTGCCAGCACGGGGACTAGCGCCCGTCCCTACGAGCAGTACTTC
CASTGTSARPYEQYF
>few|NA|TRBV4-1|TRBJ2-4
TGCGCCAGCAGCCAAGGCGGACGCGGGACAGCCAAAAACATTCAGTACTTC
CASSQGGRGTAKNIQYF
>many|NA|TRBV7-2|TRBJ2-4
TGTGCCAGCAGCTTACGTCGGCAGGGAAACATTCAGTACTTC
CASSLRRQGNIQYF
>many|NA|TRBV20-1|TRBJ1-1
TGCAGTGCCCCCTTAAGACAGGATCGGGTTGGTGGCACTGAAGCTTTCTTT
CSAPLRQDRVGGTEAFF
>many|TRBD2|TRBV6-2/TRBV6-3|TRBJ2-7
TGTGCCAGCAGTTACGGCTTGCGGGAGGTTTCCGAGCAGTACTTC
CASSYGLREVSEQYF
>many|NA|TRBV6-1|TRBJ2-3
TGTGCCACCCTTATCGTGGGAGGCACAGATACGCAGTATTTT
CATLIVGGTDTQYF
>many|NA|TRBV2|TRBJ2-1
TGTGCCAGCAGTTCAACAGGTGTCCCCTACAATGAGCAGTTCTTC
CASSSTGVPYNEQFF
>many|NA|TRBV11-2|TRBJ2-1
TGTGCCAGCAGCTTAATGGTGGTCGGACGCTCCTACAATGAGCAGTTCTTC
CASSLMVVGRSYNEQFF
>few|TRBD1|TRBV6-6|TRBJ1-4
TGTGCCAGCAGTTACGAGGGACAGTTAAATGAAAAACTGTTTTTT
CASSYEGQLNEKLFF
>NA|NA|TRBV10-3|TRBJ2-1
TGTGCCATCAGTCCACCGAGCTCCTACAATGAGCAGTTCTTC
CAISPPSSYNEQFF
>NA|NA|TRBV6-1|TRBJ2-7
TGTGCCAGCAGAGACAGGTACCCTCCCTACGAGCAGTACTTC
CASRDRYPPYEQYF
>NA|TRBD1|TRBV5-5|TRBJ1-1
TGTGCCAGCAGCTATACAGGGGCCCACACTGAAGCTTTCTTT
CASSYTGAHTEAFF
>NA|TRBD1|TRBV7-3|TRBJ2-5
TGTGCCAGCAGCCCCTACCCCGACAGGGCTGAGACCCAGTACTTC
CASSPYPDRAETQYF
>many|TRBD2|TRBV6-2/TRBV6-3|TRBJ2-2
TGTGCCAGCAGTTACCCTCGACTAGCAGACACCGGGGAGCTGTTTTTT
CASSYPRLADTGELFF
>many|NA|TRBV5-6|TRBJ1-2
TGTGCCAGCAGCTTGGCGGGGTTTGGCTACACCTTC
CASSLAGFGYTF
>many|NA|TRBV18|TRBJ2-1
TGTGCCAGCTCACCCCGGACGGAAAATGAGCAGTTCTTC
CASSPRTENEQFF
>many|NA|TRBV30|TRBJ2-1
TGTGCCTGGCTAGGAGGGACGTGGGGGGCATCCTACAATGAGCAGTTCTTC
CAWLGGTWGASYNEQFF
>few|TRBD2|TRBV7-9|TRBJ2-5
TGCGCCAGCAGCCGCTCGGGACTAGCGGGAGTAGAGACCCAGTACTTC
CASSRSGLAGVETQYF
>NA|TRBD1|TRBV12-3/TRBV12-4|TRBJ2-7
TGTGCCAGCAGTCGGACAGGGACAGCCTCCTACGAGCAGTACTTC
CASSRTGTASYEQYF
>NA|TRBD1|TRBV29-1|TRBJ1-2
TGCAGCGCCTCGACAGGGGTTCGATATGGCTACACCTTC
CSASTGVRYGYTF
>NA|TRBD2|TRBV7-8|TRBJ2-3
TGTGCCAGCAGCTTAGGTGGACTAGCGGGAACTTCAGATACGCAGTATTTT
CASSLGGLAGTSDTQYF
>many|TRBD1|TRBV2|TRBJ2-5
TGTGCCAGCAGCCGACGAATCCGGGACAGAGAGACCCAGTACTTC
CASSRRIRDRETQYF
>few|NA|TRBV29-1|TRBJ2-3
TGCAGCGTTGAAAACACAGATACGCAGTATTTT
CSVENTDTQYF
>NA|TRBD1|TRBV7-8|TRBJ1-5
TGTGCCAGCAGCCTTCATGGACAGGAGAACAATCAGCCCCAGCATTTT
CASSLHGQENNQPQHF
>few|TRBD1|TRBV11-2|TRBJ2-4
TGTGCCAGCAGCTTCAATACTGCAGGGGGTAATTGGAACATTCAGTACTTC
CASSFNTAGGNWNIQYF
>few|TRBD2|TRBV6-2/TRBV6-3|TRBJ2-5
TGTGCCAGCAGTTACTCGAGTGCGGGGGGGATGAAGACCCAGTACTTC
CASSYSSAGGMKTQYF
>few|NA|TRBV19|TRBJ1-2
TGTGCCAGTAGTATAGAAGCGACTTACTATGGCTACACCTTC
CASSIEATYYGYTF
>few|TRBD1|TRBV19|TRBJ2-7
TGTGCCAGTAGTCCTAATCGGGACAGGGCTCGGGAGCAGTACTTC
CASSPNRDRAREQYF
>many|TRBD2|TRBV30|TRBJ2-5
TGTGCCTGCTTAAAGGGGCGGGGGGGAGAGACCCAGTACTTC
CACLKGRGGETQYF
>NA|TRBD1|TRBV18|TRBJ1-5
TGTGCCAGCTCACCGCGGACAGGGGAGGTTTTAGGGCCCCAGCATTTT
CASSPRTGEVLGPQHF
>NA|NA|TRBV9|TRBJ2-5
TGTGCCAGCAGCGTAGAAAATGCCAGGGCGGAGACCCAGTACTTC
CASSVENARAETQYF
>many|TRBD1|TRBV11-3|TRBJ2-3
TGTGCCAGCAGCTCCCCATGGGGAGACAGGGGGCGAGATACGCAGTATTTT
CASSSPWGDRGRDTQYF
>few|TRBD1|TRBV19|TRBJ2-2
TGTGCCAGTAGTATCGACAGGGGCGGCACCGGGGAGCTGTTTTTT
CASSIDRGGTGELFF
>many|TRBD1|TRBV7-9|TRBJ2-1
TGTGCCAGCAGCCCAACCGGGACAGGAAGAGGTGAGCAGTTCTTC
CASSPTGTGRGEQFF
>few|NA|TRBV5-1|TRBJ2-5
TGCGCCAGCAGCTTGTGGGGGCCAGGGGAGACCCAGTACTTC
CASSLWGPGETQYF
>NA|TRBD1|TRBV4-1|TRBJ1-5
TGCGCCAGCAGCCTTCAGGGGGTGGGTCAGCCCCAGCATTTT
CASSLQGVGQPQHF
>few|TRBD1|TRBV7-6|TRBJ1-2
TGTGCCAGCAGCTTAGCGCCCGGGACAGGGAGGACTTATGGCTACACCTTC
CASSLAPGTGRTYGYTF
>NA|TRBD2|TRBV10-3|TRBJ2-3
TGTGCCATCAGATCGGGCGGGGGGTATACGCAGTATTTT
CAIRSGGGYTQYF
>NA|NA|TRBV9|TRBJ2-7
TGTGCCAGCAGCGTAGATACGGCTACTTACGAGCAGTACTTC
CASSVDTATYEQYF
>few|TRBD2|TRBV3-1|TRBJ2-7
TGTGCCAGCAGCTGGGGACTAGCGGTCTACGAGCAGTACTTC
CASSWGLAVYEQYF
>many|NA|TRBV28|TRBJ2-1
TGTGCCAGCAGTTTAGATATGGCGTCCCACCAGTTCTTC
CASSLDMASHQFF
>NA|NA|TRBV27|TRBJ2-1
TGTGCCAGCAGTTTATGGGGATCTAATGAGCAGTTCTTC
CASSLWGSNEQFF
>many|NA|TRBV18|TRBJ2-7
TGTGCCAGCTCACCGGGACACAAAACCTACGAGCAGTACTTC
CASSPGHKTYEQYF
>many|NA|TRBV11-2|TRBJ1-6
TGTGCCAGCAGCTTAGGAAGGCCCACCAGGAGTATGGATTCACCCCTCCACTTT
CASSLGRPTRSMDSPLHF
>NA|NA|TRBV7-9|TRBJ1-3
TGTGCCAGCACCCGCGGGGGGGCAAAAGGGACTGGAAACACCATATATTTT
CASTRGGAKGTGNTIYF
>many|NA|TRBV6-5|TRBJ2-7
TGTGCCAGCATGGACCTGATGCGGGGAGACGAGCAGTACTTC
CASMDLMRGDEQYF
>medium-sized|TRBD2|TRBV15|TRBJ2-1
TGTGCCACCAGCAGAGATACCCTAGCGGGAGCACCGGGGGATGAGCAGTTCTTC
CATSRDTLAGAPGDEQFF
>NA|NA|TRBV10-3|TRBJ1-1
TGTGCCACGACTCACGGACAAGAAGCTTTCTTT
CATTHGQEAFF
>many|NA|TRBV11-2|TRBJ2-6
TGTGCCAGCAGCTTAGCATACACTGGGGCCAACGTCCTGACTTTC
CASSLAYTGANVLTF
>few|NA|TRBV19|TRBJ1-1
TGTGCCAGTAGTCCCTGGGTCCACACTGAAGCTTTCTTT
CASSPWVHTEAFF
>NA|TRBD1|TRBV6-2/TRBV6-3|TRBJ1-5
TGTGCCAGCAGTTTGACAGGGAGGTTTCAGCCCCAGCATTTT
CASSLTGRFQPQHF
>NA|NA|TRBV19|TRBJ2-7
TGTGCCAGTAGTATGGCGGGATTGGAGCAGTACTTC
CASSMAGLEQYF
>NA|NA|TRBV10-3|TRBJ1-6
TGTGCCATCAGTGCAAGGGGCCCTTCACCCCTCCACTTT
CAISARGPSPLHF
>few|NA|TRBV4-1|TRBJ1-1
TGCGCCAGCAGCCAAGACGGGGGCGTAGGAACTGAAGCTTTCTTT
CASSQDGGVGTEAFF
>few|NA|TRBV9|TRBJ1-2
TGTGCCAGCAGCCCCCCGCCGGGGGGCTTGGTTGGCTACACCTTC
CASSPPPGGLVGYTF
>many|TRBD2|TRBV27|TRBJ2-7
TGTGCCAGCAGCCCAGTCCCGGGGGGGGGAGGACCCTCCTACGAGCAGTACTTC
CASSPVPGGGGPSYEQYF
>few|NA|TRBV6-5|TRBJ2-3
TGTGCCAGCAGTTACGATCGTGTCGGCGCGCAGTATTTT
CASSYDRVGAQYF